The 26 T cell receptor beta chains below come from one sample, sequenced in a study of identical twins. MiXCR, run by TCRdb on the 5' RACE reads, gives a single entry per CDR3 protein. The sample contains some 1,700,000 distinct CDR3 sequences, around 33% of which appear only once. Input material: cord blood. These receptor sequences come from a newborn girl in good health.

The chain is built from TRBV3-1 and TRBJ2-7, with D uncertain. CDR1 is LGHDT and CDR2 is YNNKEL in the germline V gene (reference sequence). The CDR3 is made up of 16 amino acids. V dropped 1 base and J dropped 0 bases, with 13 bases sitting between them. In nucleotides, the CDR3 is TGTGCCAGCAGCCAAGCGCCTAGTACCCGCTCCTACGAGCAGTACTTC. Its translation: CASSQAPSTRSYEQYF.

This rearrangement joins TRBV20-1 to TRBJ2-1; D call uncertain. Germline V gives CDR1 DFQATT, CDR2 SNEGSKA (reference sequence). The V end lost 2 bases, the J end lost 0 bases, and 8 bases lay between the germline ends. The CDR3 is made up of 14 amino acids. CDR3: CSARWQSSYNEQFF. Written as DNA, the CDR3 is TGCAGTGCTAGATGGCAGAGCTCCTACAATGAGCAGTTCTTC.

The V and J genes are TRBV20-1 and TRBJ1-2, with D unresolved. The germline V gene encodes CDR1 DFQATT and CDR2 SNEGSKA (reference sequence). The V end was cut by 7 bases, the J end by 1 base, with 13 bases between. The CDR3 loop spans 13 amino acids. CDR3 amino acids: CSEGRRLNYGYTF. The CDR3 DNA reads TGCAGTGAGGGAAGGAGACTTAACTATGGCTACACCTTC.

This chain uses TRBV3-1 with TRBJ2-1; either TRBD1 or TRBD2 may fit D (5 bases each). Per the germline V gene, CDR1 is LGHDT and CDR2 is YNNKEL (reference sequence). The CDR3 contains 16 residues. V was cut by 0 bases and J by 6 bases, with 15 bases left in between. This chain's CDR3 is CASSQDGTPPLNEQFF. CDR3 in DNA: TGTGCCAGCAGCCAAGACGGGACCCCTCCACTCAATGAGCAGTTCTTC.

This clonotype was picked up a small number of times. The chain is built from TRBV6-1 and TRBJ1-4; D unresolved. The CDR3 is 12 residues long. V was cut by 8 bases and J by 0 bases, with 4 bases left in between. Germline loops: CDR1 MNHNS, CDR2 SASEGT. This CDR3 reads CASYATNEKLFF. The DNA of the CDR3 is TGTGCCAGCTATGCAACTAATGAAAAACTGTTTTTT.

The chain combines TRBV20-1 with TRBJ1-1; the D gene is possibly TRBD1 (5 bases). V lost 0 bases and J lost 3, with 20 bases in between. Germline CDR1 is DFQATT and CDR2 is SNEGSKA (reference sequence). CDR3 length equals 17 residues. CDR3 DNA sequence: TGCAGTGCTAGAGATTGGTCTACCGGGACGGACTACACTGAAGCTTTCTTT. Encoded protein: CSARDWSTGTDYTEAFF.

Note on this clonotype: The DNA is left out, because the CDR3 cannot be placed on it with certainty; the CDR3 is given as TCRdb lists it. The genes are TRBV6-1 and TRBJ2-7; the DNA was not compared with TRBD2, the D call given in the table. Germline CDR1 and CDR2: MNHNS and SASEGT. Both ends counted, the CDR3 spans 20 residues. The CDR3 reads CASSTSDADTQYFAQAPQYF.

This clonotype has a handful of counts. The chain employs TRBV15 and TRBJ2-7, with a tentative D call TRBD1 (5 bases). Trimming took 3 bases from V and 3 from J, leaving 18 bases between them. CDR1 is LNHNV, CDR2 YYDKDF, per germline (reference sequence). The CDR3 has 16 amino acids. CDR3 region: CATSSQGTILIYEQYF. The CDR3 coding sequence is TGTGCCACCAGCAGTCAGGGAACCATATTGATCTACGAGCAGTACTTC.

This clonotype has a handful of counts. The CDR3 loop is CASSGTGGELGAKNIQYF. The CDR3 bases are TGTGCCAGCAGCGGGACAGGGGGCGAATTGGGAGCCAAAAACATTCAGTACTTC. This rearrangement joins TRBV6-1 to TRBJ2-4; TRBD1 matches 12 bases. Germline V CDR1 and CDR2: MNHNS, SASEGT. CDR3 length equals 18 residues. The V and J ends lost 6 bases and 0 bases, in that order; junction bases with no gene match: 9.

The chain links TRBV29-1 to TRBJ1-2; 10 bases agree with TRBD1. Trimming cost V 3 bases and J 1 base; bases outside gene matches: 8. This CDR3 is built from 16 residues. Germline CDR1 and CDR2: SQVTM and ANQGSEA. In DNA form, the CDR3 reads TGCAGCGTTGATGGTAGGGACAGGGGACTTAACTATGGCTACACCTTC. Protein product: CSVDGRDRGLNYGYTF.

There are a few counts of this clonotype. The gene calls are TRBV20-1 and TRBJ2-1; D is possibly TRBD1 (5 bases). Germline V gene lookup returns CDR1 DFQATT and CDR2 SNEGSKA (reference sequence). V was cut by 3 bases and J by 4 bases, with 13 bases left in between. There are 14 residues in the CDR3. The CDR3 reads CSARLRERYNEQFF. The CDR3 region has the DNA TGCAGTGCTAGGCTCAGGGAACGTTACAATGAGCAGTTCTTC.

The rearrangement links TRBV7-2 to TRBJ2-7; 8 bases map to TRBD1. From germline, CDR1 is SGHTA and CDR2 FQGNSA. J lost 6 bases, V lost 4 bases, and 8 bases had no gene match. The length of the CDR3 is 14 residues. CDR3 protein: CASSSGSRGLEQYF. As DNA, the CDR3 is TGTGCCAGCAGCTCCGGAAGCAGGGGGCTCGAGCAGTACTTC.

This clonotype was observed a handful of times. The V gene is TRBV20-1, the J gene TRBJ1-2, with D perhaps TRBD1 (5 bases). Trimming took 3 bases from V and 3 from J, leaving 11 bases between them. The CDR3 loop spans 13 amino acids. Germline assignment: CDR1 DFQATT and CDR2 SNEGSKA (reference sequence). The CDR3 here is CSASRAAYYGYTF. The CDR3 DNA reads TGCAGTGCTAGCAGGGCAGCTTACTATGGCTACACCTTC.

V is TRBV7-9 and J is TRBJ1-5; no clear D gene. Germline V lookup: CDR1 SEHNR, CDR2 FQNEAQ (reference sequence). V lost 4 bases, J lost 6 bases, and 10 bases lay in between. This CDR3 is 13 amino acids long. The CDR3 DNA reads TGTGCCAGCAGCTATAGCTTCACTCAGCCCCAGCATTTT. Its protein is CASSYSFTQPQHF.

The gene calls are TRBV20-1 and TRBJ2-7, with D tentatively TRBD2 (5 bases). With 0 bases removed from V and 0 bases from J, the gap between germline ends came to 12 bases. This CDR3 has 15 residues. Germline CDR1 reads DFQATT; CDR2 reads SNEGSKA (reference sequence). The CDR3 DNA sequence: TGCAGTGCTAGAGATCTGAGACGGGACTCCTACGAGCAGTACTTC. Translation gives CSARDLRRDSYEQYF.

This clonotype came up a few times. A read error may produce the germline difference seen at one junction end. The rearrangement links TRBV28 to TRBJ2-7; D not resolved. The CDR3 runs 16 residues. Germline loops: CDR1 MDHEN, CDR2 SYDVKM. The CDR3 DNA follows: TGTGCCAGCAGTTTAACTCCCCTTCCCCACTCCCACGAGCAGTACTTC. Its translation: CASSLTPLPHSHEQYF. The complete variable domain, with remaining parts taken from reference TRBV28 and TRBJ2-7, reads DVKVTQSSRYLVKRTGEKVFLECVQDMDHENMFWYRQDPGLGLRLIYFSYDVKMKEKGDIPEGYSVSREKKERFSLILESASTNQTSMYLCASSLTPLPHSHEQYFGPGTRLTVT.

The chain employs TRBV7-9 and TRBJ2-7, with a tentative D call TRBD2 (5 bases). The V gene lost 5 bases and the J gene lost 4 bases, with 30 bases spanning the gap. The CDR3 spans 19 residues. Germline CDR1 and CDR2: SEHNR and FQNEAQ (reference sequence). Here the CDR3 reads CASSPGLSTRGPSAYEQYF. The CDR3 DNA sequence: TGTGCCAGCAGCCCTGGGCTATCTACTAGAGGCCCCTCAGCTTACGAGCAGTACTTC.

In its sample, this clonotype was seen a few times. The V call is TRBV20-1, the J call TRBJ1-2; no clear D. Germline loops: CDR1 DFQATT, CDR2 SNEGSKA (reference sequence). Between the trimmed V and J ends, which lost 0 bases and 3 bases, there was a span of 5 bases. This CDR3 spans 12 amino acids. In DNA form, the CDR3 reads TGCAGTGCTAGAGATCTCCACTATGGCTACACCTTC. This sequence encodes CSARDLHYGYTF.

The CDR3 reads CASSIEPGRPQHF. As DNA, the CDR3 is TGTGCCAGTAGTATAGAGCCTGGACGGCCCCAGCATTTT. The chain combines TRBV19 with TRBJ1-5, with D hard to call. There are 13 residues in the CDR3. CDR1 LNHDA and CDR2 SQIVND come from the germline V gene (reference sequence). Trimming stripped 0 bases from V and 9 bases from J, with 9 bases between.

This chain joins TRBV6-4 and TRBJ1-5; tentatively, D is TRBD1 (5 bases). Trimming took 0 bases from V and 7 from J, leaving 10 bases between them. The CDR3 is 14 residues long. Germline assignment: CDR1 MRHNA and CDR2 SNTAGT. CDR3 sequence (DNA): TGTGCCAGCAGTGACTCGATGGGGCTACAGCCCCAGCATTTT. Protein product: CASSDSMGLQPQHF.

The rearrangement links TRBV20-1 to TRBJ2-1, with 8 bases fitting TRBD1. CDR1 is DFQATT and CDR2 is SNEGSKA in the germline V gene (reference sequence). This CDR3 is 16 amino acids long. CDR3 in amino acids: CRATALGQAWVDEQFF. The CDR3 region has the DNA TGCAGAGCCACAGCATTGGGACAGGCCTGGGTCGATGAGCAGTTCTTC.

The CDR3 DNA follows: TGTGCCAGCAGCTTAGTGCTGGTCCAGGGGGCCCGCAATGAGCAGTACTTC. Its translation is CASSLVLVQGARNEQYF. The chain employs TRBV7-2 and TRBJ2-7; 8 bases line up with TRBD1. Germline V lookup: CDR1 SGHTA, CDR2 FQGNSA. The CDR3 is made up of 17 amino acids. J was trimmed by 7 bases and V by 1 base; bases with no gene match: 15.

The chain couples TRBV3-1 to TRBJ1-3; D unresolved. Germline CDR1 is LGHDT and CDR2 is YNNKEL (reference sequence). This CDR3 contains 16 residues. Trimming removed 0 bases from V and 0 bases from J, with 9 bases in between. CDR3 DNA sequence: TGTGCCAGCAGCCAAGAATCGGCTTTCTCTGGAAACACCATATATTTT. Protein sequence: CASSQESAFSGNTIYF.

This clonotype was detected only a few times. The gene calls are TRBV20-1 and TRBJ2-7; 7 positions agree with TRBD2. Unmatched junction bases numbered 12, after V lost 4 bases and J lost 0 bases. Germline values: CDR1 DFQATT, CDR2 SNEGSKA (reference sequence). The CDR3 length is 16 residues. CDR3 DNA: TGCAGTGCTACCGGGACTAAAAGGCCCCCCTCCTACGAGCAGTACTTC. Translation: CSATGTKRPPSYEQYF.

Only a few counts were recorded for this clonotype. For the CDR3, the DNA is TGTGCCACCAGTGATCGACAGGGGGAGATGGTCGAGTATGGCTACACCTTC. Its translation: CATSDRQGEMVEYGYTF. The chain carries TRBV24-1 and TRBJ1-2; 9 nucleotides match TRBD1. Germline V CDR1 and CDR2: KGHDR, SFDVKD. The CDR3 has 17 residues. Trimming at V came to 3 bases and at J to 5 bases, leaving 12 bases not matched to a gene.

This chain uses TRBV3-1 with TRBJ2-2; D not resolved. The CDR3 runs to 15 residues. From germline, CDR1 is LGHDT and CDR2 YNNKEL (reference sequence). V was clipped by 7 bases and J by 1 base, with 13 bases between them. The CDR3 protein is CASNLRSQNTGELFF. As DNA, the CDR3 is TGTGCCAGCAACCTCAGGAGTCAGAACACCGGGGAGCTGTTTTTT. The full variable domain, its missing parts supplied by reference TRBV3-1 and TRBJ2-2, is DTAVSQTPKYLVTQMGNDKSIKCEQNLGHDTMYWYKQDSKKFLKIMFSYNNKELIINETVPNRFSPKSPDKAHLNLHINSLELGDSAVYFCASNLRSQNTGELFFGEGSRLTVL.